This TCR beta chain is from a study of blood T cell repertoires in COVID-19. About the study: Acute and convalescent COVID-19 samples came from the United States, Italy and Spain. T cells, B-cell-depleted T cells, or PBMCs provided the cDNA or gDNA that served as material.

Per the original methods: Scientists estimated how many nucleated cells there were by amplifying reference gene primers. The data were produced by immunoSEQ multiplex PCR, yet TCRdb's version contains in-frame clones alone and is incomplete. The V and J calls and clone size come from that table; D and trimming were worked out from the DNA. The sample shows about 210,000 clones, around 84% of them seen only once. This CDR3 is built from 16 residues. The V and J ends lost 4 bases and 0 bases respectively, with 14 bases between them. CDR1 and CDR2 from the germline V gene are MNHNS and SASEGT. This clonotype originated in a woman aged 80 or older with acute or convalescent COVID-19. This chain links TRBV6-1 with TRBJ2-3, with D tentatively TRBD2 (6 bases). Sequenced: peripheral blood. In DNA, the CDR3 is TGTGCCAGCAGTGTCAAGACTAGAACTAGCACAGATACGCAGTATTTT. It translates to CASSVKTRTSTDTQYF.